These T cell receptor beta chains were read from a single sample in a study of cytomegalovirus exposure and HLA in healthy donors. Here immunoSEQ multiplex PCR was the method, and the copy in TCRdb shows in-frame clones only, minus some. The sample contains 150,000 to 200,000 clones, roughly 80% of which appear only once. The specimen was PBMCs. Source of these receptors: a girl under 18 in good health and CMV-seropositive. Both conserved end residues are part of each CDR3. The D gene is left open where the match is weak. Expanded clones get a size class; other rows say once, few or many, or leave the size out.

>TRBJ2-2|TRBV29-1|-|TRBD2
CSVERLAGGGELFF
TGCAGCGTTGAACGACTAGCGGGAGGCGGGGAGCTGTTTTTT
>TRBJ2-5|TRBV27|-|-
CASSPTPGIQETQYF
TGTGCCAGCAGTCCAACCCCCGGGATCCAAGAGACCCAGTACTTC
>TRBJ1-3|TRBV15|-|-
CATSRDARGLGNTIYF
TGTGCCACCAGCAGAGATGCCAGGGGTCTAGGAAACACCATATATTTT
>TRBJ1-2|TRBV5-1|-|TRBD1
CASSLQGTADYGYTF
TGCGCCAGCAGCTTGCAGGGGACAGCAGACTATGGCTACACCTTC
>TRBJ1-1|TRBV5-1|few|-
CASSLAGTVLKAFF
TGCGCCAGCAGCTTGGCCGGGACTGTTCTAAAAGCTTTCTTT
>TRBJ2-3|TRBV6-5|-|-
CASSYSYGITDTQYF
TGTGCCAGCAGTTACTCATACGGGATTACAGATACGCAGTATTTT
>TRBJ2-3|TRBV19|-|-
CATRDLSGPDTQYF
TGTGCTACCCGGGACCTCAGCGGGCCAGATACGCAGTATTTT
>TRBJ2-7|TRBV29-1|-|-
CSVEDSEGSYEQYF
TGCAGCGTTGAAGATTCGGAGGGATCCTACGAGCAGTACTTC
>TRBJ2-7|TRBV7-6|-|-
CASSGAGEWYEQYF
TGTGCCAGCAGCGGGGCAGGGGAGTGGTACGAGCAGTACTTC
>TRBJ2-5|TRBV7-9|-|-
CASSSKLEPQETQYF
TGTGCCAGCAGCTCCAAACTAGAACCCCAAGAGACCCAGTACTTC
>TRBJ1-1|TRBV19|-|-
CASSIDSRVNTEAFF
TGTGCCAGTAGTATAGACTCGCGGGTGAACACTGAAGCTTTCTTT
>TRBJ2-3|TRBV4-3|few|TRBD2
CASSHTLAGGVADTQYF
TGCGCCAGCAGCCATACTCTAGCGGGAGGGGTTGCAGATACGCAGTATTTT
>TRBJ1-2|TRBV21-1|-|-
CASSPRDRIDYGYTF
TGTGCCAGCAGCCCGCGGGACAGAATAGACTATGGCTACACCTTC
>TRBJ2-2|TRBV5-1|once|-
CASSLGQISGELFF
TGCGCCAGCAGCTTGGGGCAGATCTCGGGGGAGCTGTTTTTT
>TRBJ2-2|TRBV7-9|once|-
CASSPPGMVGTGELFF
TGTGCCAGCAGTCCGCCGGGGATGGTAGGAACCGGGGAGCTGTTTTTT
>TRBJ2-5|TRBV4-3|-|TRBD2
CASSRVSGRRETQYF
TGCGCCAGCAGCCGGGTAAGCGGGAGAAGGGAGACCCAGTACTTC
>TRBJ2-7|TRBV23-1|-|TRBD1
CASSGDRVSHEQYF
TGCGCCAGCAGTGGGGACAGGGTATCCCACGAGCAGTACTTC
>TRBJ1-1|TRBV19|once|-
CASSSGVNTEAFF
TGTGCCAGTAGTTCAGGGGTGAACACTGAAGCTTTCTTT
>TRBJ1-1|TRBV19|-|TRBD1
CASSISRWLGDRFSNTEAFF
TGTGCCAGTAGTATATCTCGGTGGCTGGGGGACAGGTTTTCGAACACTGAAGCTTTCTTT
>TRBJ1-5|TRBV25-1|once|-
CASSDSEGRDYNQPQHF
TGTGCCAGCAGTGATTCGGAAGGCAGGGACTACAATCAGCCCCAGCATTTT
>TRBJ2-7|TRBV7-9|-|TRBD2
CASSPTASGKQYF
TGTGCCAGCAGCCCCACGGCTAGCGGGAAGCAGTACTTC
>TRBJ1-3|TRBV6-6|-|-
CASSNPDSSGNTIYF
TGTGCCAGCAGTAATCCCGACAGCTCTGGAAACACCATATATTTT
>TRBJ2-3|TRBV29-1|-|-
CSVGVGAITDTQYF
TGCAGCGTTGGGGTGGGGGCAATCACAGATACGCAGTATTTT
>TRBJ2-7|TRBV7-9|-|-
CASSLGGPYEQYF
TGTGCCAGCAGCCTAGGGGGGCCCTACGAGCAGTACTTC
>TRBJ2-7|TRBV18|-|TRBD2
CASSPWTSGNYEQYF
TGTGCCAGCTCACCTTGGACTAGCGGGAACTACGAGCAGTACTTC
>TRBJ2-3|TRBV21-1|-|-
CASSIRTSTDTQYF
TGTGCCAGCAGCATTAGGACTAGCACAGATACGCAGTATTTT
>TRBJ2-7|TRBV7-2|-|-
CASISSERTTYEQYF
TGTGCCAGCATTAGCTCGGAGCGGACCACCTACGAGCAGTACTTC